The entry below gives a single TCR beta chain sequence along with its context. Its specificity is not known. V was clipped by 0 bases and J by 0 bases, with 10 bases between them. The CDR3 contains 16 residues. Germline V CDR1 and CDR2: KGHSH, LQKENI. Assay: immunoSEQ multiplex PCR; the TCRdb copy retains only in-frame clones and omits some. The data show tens of thousands of clones, nearly 85% seen once. On cycle 4 day 1 and cycle 7 day 1, as well as at baseline, blood was sampled. These data are taken from a study of OX40 agonist ivuxolimab in advanced cancers. On the study more broadly: Subjects had a mean age of roughly 60 years, with a range of 23 to 79; around 84% were male. The study's findings and limits: It was also the case that some nonresponders had low normalized T-cell clonal expansion. Researchers report that CD8+ T cells had, on average, more expanded clones than CD4+.

The sequence derives from an adult with an advanced solid tumor such as melanoma, head and neck, liver or kidney cancer. V and J are TRBV18 and TRBJ2-3, with TRBD2 as a possible D gene (6 bases). The sequencing used CD4+ or CD8+ T cells sorted from blood, collected in a trial of the OX40 agonist ivuxolimab. CDR3 coding DNA: TGTGCCAGCTCACCACCGGATAGCGGTAGCACAGATACGCAGTATTTT. Translating it yields CASSPPDSGSTDTQYF.